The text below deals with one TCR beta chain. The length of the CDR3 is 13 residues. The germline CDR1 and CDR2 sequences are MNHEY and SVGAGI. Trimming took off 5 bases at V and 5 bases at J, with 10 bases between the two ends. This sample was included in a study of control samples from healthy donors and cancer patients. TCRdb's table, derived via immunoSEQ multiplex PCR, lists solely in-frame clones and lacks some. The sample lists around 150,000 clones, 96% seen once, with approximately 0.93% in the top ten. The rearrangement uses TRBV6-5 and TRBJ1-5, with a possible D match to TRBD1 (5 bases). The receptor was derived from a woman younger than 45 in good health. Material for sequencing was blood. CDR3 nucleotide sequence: TGTGCCAGCAGTCGGGGCTCTGATCAGCCCCAGCATTTT. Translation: CASSRGSDQPQHF.